This TCR beta chain was captured in a study of persistence of HIV-infected CD4 T cells (TCRdb year 2020). In the study overall: The median time participants had been on suppressive ART was about eight years. TCRbeta sequencing assessed the clonality of all cells in each sorted population, while proviral sequencing assessed the clonality of infected cells. CMV- and HIV-1 Gag-responding CD4+ T cells were isolated from ART-treated individuals so that antigen-driven clonal expansion of HIV-1-infected cells could be examined. In the cross-participant TCR cluster analysis, fewer than ten participants were included for CMV and 6 or 7 participants were included for Gag. Apart from a couple of participants who underwent leukapheresis at a single time point, peripheral blood samples of up to about 180 mL were collected from participants at multiple time points. Anti-CD3/anti-CD28 stimulation activated a higher proportion of cells, with a lower memory fraction, than antigen stimulation.

TCRbeta repertoires were sequenced from genomic DNA with the immunoSEQ hsTCRB assay version 4 in survey mode. Genomic DNA was diluted to about 10 ng/uL, using up to 1 ug per sample for TCRbeta sequencing. Under the source paper's analysis protocol: ImmunoSeq Analyzer 3.0 was used for analysis of TCRbeta data, and diversity was computed on productive nucleotide rearrangements. Lower-bound TCR diversity was estimated with the improved Chao index, and clonality with the Gini coefficient using the Immunarch R package. Different nucleotide rearrangements encoding the same CDR3beta amino acid sequence were treated as distinct clonotypes. Differential abundance analysis identified TCRbeta sequences significantly enriched in antigen-responding cells relative to anti-CD3/anti-CD28-activated cells. GLIPH2 grouped TCRs by predicted peptide-MHC specificity, both within each participant and across combined participant data sets. Here the immuneACCESS table is served through TCRdb, limited to in-frame sequences with V and J called. Missing clones are a known gap in these copies; in checked studies unresolved V genes cover under half, and the rest lacks a known reason. V, J and clone size derive from that table, while D and trimming were established from the DNA sequence. This sample has about 46,000 clones in its table, and 85% to 90% of those were observed once. Clones ranked in the top ten supply 3% to 3.5% of the sample.

The study at large found these results: Antigen-responding cells were enriched for degenerate expanded CDR3beta sequences, which suggests convergent selection of CD4+ responses to CMV and Gag. Only a small number of individuals took part in the study, and only a limited range of antigens was tested. Significantly lower TCRbeta richness was observed in CMV- and Gag-responding cells than in anti-CD3/anti-CD28-responding cells, and higher oligoclonality was observed in CMV-responding cells than in CD3/CD28-stimulated and Gag-responding cells. Restriction of bulk TCR analyses to the rare CMV-responding cells that actually carried HIV-1 proviruses was not possible. Within the same sorted populations, TCR oligoclonality correlated with proviral oligoclonality.

The sample's treatment or condition label is to be understood as: suppressive antiretroviral therapy. Cells were stimulated with anti-CD3/anti-CD28 magnetic beads as a nonspecific positive control representing the CD4+ T cell repertoire. CD4+ T cells that responded were sorted based on upregulation of both CD40 ligand and CD69. Participants were HIV-1-infected adults who started suppressive ART during chronic infection. Participants had undetectable plasma HIV-1 RNA below 50 copies/mL for at least 4 years. To be included, a participant needed positive CMV serology and a CD4+ T cell count above 400 cells/uL. Before stimulation, PBMCs were isolated using density centrifugation and then depleted of CD8+ T cells. Stimulation of CD8-depleted PBMCs was carried out for approximately 18 hours with anti-CD28/CD49d costimulation, CD40-blocking antibody and enfuvirtide, to prevent new infections. Cells were sorted on a Beckman Coulter MoFlo Legacy or XDP sorter, with propidium iodide excluding dead cells. For samples with more than one million cells, genomic DNA was extracted with the QIAamp DNA Mini Kit, and for all other samples the Quick-DNA Microprep Kit was used.

Worth noting for this clone: Its antigen is not yet known. Per-base quality was not reported, and no clone a single base away is much larger than it.

The material was CD4+ T cells sorted from PBMCs after roughly 18-hour stimulation, obtained from a patient who received antiretroviral therapy. The cell subset or site label on this specimen signifies: CD40L+CD69+ CD4 T cells responding to anti-CD3/anti-CD28 beads, representing the overall repertoire. The receptor comes from an adult woman with HIV who was CMV-seropositive.

The CDR3 has the sequence CSAANYGYTF. The DNA sequence follows: TGCAGTGCCGCAAACTATGGCTACACCTTC. This receptor chain uses TRBV20-1 and TRBJ1-2, with no reliable assignment of the D segment. A distance of 4 bases separates the germline ends of V and J, which lose 6 bases and 2 bases respectively. Looking up the germline V gene (reference sequence) yields CDR1 DFQATT and CDR2 SNEGSKA. The CDR3 holds 10 amino acids from the cysteine to the phenylalanine. Only the CDR3 DNA is retained, 30 bases long and in frame from the first base.